The rows below give T cell receptor beta chains drawn from one sample of a study of beta chain features in type 1 diabetes. Using immunoSEQ multiplex PCR, the repertoire was profiled, and TCRdb retains in-frame clones only, with some absent. The data contain hundreds of thousands of clones, roughly 15% of them singletons. The source material was naive CD4+ T cells from blood. The receptor set was obtained from a woman younger than 35 in good health. Each CDR3 is given with its conserved first and last residue. D genes are given only for firm matches. Only some rows state a clone size, as once, few, many or a class for expanded clones.

NA	TRBV18	TRBJ2-2	NA	CASSPLLLGRDTGELFF	TGTGCCAGCTCACCACTATTACTCGGGAGAGACACCGGGGAGCTGTTTTTT
few	TRBV18	TRBJ1-1	NA	CASSPVGGTEAFF	TGTGCCAGTTCACCAGTGGGGGGCACTGAAGCTTTCTTT
NA	TRBV19	TRBJ2-1	TRBD2	CASSGLASRAYNEQFF	TGTGCCAGTAGCGGACTAGCGAGCCGTGCCTACAATGAGCAGTTCTTC
few	TRBV15	TRBJ2-7	TRBD1	CATSQGQGAVYEQYF	TGTGCCACCAGCCAAGGTCAGGGGGCCGTCTACGAGCAGTACTTC
NA	TRBV7-2	TRBJ1-2	NA	CASSLFSYGYTF	TGTGCCAGCAGCTTATTTTCTTATGGCTACACCTTC
few	TRBV7-2	TRBJ2-1	TRBD1	CASSPLHAQGRNEQFF	TGTGCCAGCAGCCCCCTGCATGCACAGGGGCGCAATGAGCAGTTCTTC
few	TRBV6-6	TRBJ2-7	NA	CASSRPGYEQYF	TGTGCCAGCAGTCGACCGGGCTACGAGCAGTACTTC
NA	TRBV29-1	TRBJ2-2	TRBD1	CSAGDSLNTGELFF	TGCAGCGCCGGGGACAGTTTGAACACCGGGGAGCTGTTTTTT
NA	TRBV15	TRBJ1-1	TRBD1	CATSTSHRGEAFF	TGTGCCACCAGCACAAGCCACAGGGGAGAAGCTTTCTTT
NA	TRBV27	TRBJ1-4	NA	CASTRKYGPTNEKLFF	TGTGCCAGCACGCGTAAATACGGGCCAACTAATGAAAAACTGTTTTTT
few	TRBV28	TRBJ2-1	NA	CASSLSVHEQFF	TGTGCCAGCAGCCTTAGCGTCCATGAGCAGTTCTTC
NA	TRBV7-8	TRBJ1-5	NA	CASSLVLGAGQPQHF	TGTGCCAGCAGCTTAGTTCTGGGGGCAGGGCAGCCCCAGCATTTT
NA	TRBV11-1	TRBJ1-1	NA	CASSRTGGRMNTEAFF	TGTGCCAGCAGCCGTACCGGGGGGCGCATGAACACTGAAGCTTTCTTT
few	TRBV5-1	TRBJ2-1	NA	CASSFPTSSEQFF	TGCGCCAGCTCTTTCCCCACGAGCTCTGAGCAGTTCTTC
few	TRBV4-1	TRBJ2-5	TRBD2	CASLAGVWETQYF	TGCGCGTCGTTAGCGGGAGTCTGGGAGACCCAGTACTTC
NA	TRBV11-2	TRBJ2-5	NA	CASSLDQETQYF	TGTGCCAGCAGCTTAGATCAAGAGACCCAGTACTTC
few	TRBV7-2	TRBJ2-1	NA	CASSLAKSYNEQFF	TGTGCCAGCAGCTTAGCGAAGTCCTACAATGAGCAGTTCTTC
few	TRBV7-2	TRBJ1-5	TRBD1	CASSLATGGWQPQHF	TGTGCCAGCAGCTTAGCGACAGGGGGCTGGCAGCCCCAGCATTTT
few	TRBV27	TRBJ2-7	NA	CASQDGIVNEQYF	TGTGCCAGCCAGGACGGGATTGTCAACGAGCAGTACTTC
few	TRBV7-9	TRBJ2-1	NA	CASSLGSYNEQFF	TGTGCCAGCAGCCTCGGCTCCTACAATGAGCAGTTCTTC
few	TRBV6-5	TRBJ2-3	NA	CASREPYRDTQYF	TGTGCCAGCAGAGAGCCATATCGTGATACGCAGTATTTT
NA	TRBV9	TRBJ2-3	TRBD1	CASSVWTGTTDTQYF	TGTGCCAGCAGCGTTTGGACAGGGACCACAGATACGCAGTATTTT
few	TRBV28	TRBJ2-7	NA	CASSSSPQNYEQYF	TGTGCCAGCAGTTCCTCTCCTCAGAACTACGAGCAGTACTTC
few	TRBV9	TRBJ1-2	NA	CASSVGDTGWGGYTF	TGTGCCAGCAGCGTAGGGGACACCGGGTGGGGCGGCTACACCTTC
few	TRBV5-1	TRBJ2-3	TRBD1	CASSSDRGKDTQYF	TGCGCCAGCAGCTCCGACAGGGGGAAAGATACGCAGTATTTT
NA	TRBV11-2	TRBJ2-3	NA	CASSFSGAGSTDTQYF	TGTGCCAGCAGCTTTTCTGGGGCGGGGAGCACAGATACGCAGTATTTT
few	TRBV4-3	TRBJ2-2	NA	CASSQGAGTGELFF	TGCGCCAGCAGCCAAGGTGCGGGAACCGGGGAGCTGTTTTTT
NA	TRBV5-4	TRBJ2-4	NA	CASSLKTEIKNIQYF	TGTGCCAGCAGCTTAAAGACAGAAATCAAAAACATTCAGTACTTC
few	TRBV27	TRBJ2-1	TRBD2	CASSKTIAGGPYNEQFF	TGTGCCAGCAGTAAAACGATAGCGGGCGGACCCTACAATGAGCAGTTCTTC
NA	TRBV6-6	TRBJ2-7	TRBD2	CASSSGTSRNEQYF	TGTGCCAGCAGTTCCGGGACTAGTAGGAACGAGCAGTACTTC
NA	TRBV7-9	TRBJ1-2	TRBD1	CASSLEITGGRGYTF	TGTGCCAGCAGCTTAGAGATCACAGGGGGCCGGGGCTACACCTTC
NA	TRBV5-6	TRBJ2-1	TRBD1	CASTALGQGDNEQFF	TGTGCCAGCACCGCACTGGGACAGGGGGACAATGAGCAGTTCTTC
few	TRBV28	TRBJ2-7	NA	CASSPGTLPYEQYF	TGTGCCAGCAGTCCCGGGACTCTCCCCTACGAGCAGTACTTC
NA	TRBV11-2	TRBJ2-5	NA	CASSYNVAQETQYF	TGTGCCAGCAGCTACAATGTAGCGCAAGAGACCCAGTACTTC
NA	TRBV19	TRBJ2-5	NA	CASMGRLGGQETQYF	TGTGCCAGTATGGGTAGGTTGGGGGGCCAAGAGACCCAGTACTTC
few	TRBV2	TRBJ1-2	NA	CASSVRQGAGGYTF	TGTGCCAGCAGTGTAAGGCAGGGAGCCGGTGGCTACACCTTC
NA	TRBV9	TRBJ2-2	TRBD1	CASSVGDSYTGELFF	TGTGCCAGCAGCGTAGGGGACAGTTACACCGGGGAGCTGTTTTTT
few	TRBV11-1	TRBJ2-5	TRBD1	CASSSAGTVETQYF	TGTGCCAGCAGCTCGGCCGGGACAGTCGAGACCCAGTACTTC
NA	TRBV11-2	TRBJ1-1	TRBD1	CASSFRGELAFF	TGTGCCAGCAGCTTCAGGGGGGAGTTGGCTTTCTTT
NA	TRBV4-2	TRBJ2-1	NA	CASSPRRNTYNEQFF	TGTGCCAGCAGCCCCCGACGAAACACCTACAATGAGCAGTTCTTC
NA	TRBV6-5	TRBJ2-1	NA	CASSGLHEQFF	TGTGCCAGCAGCGGCTTACATGAGCAGTTCTTC
few	TRBV18	TRBJ2-5	NA	CASSGGTEETQYF	TGTGCCAGCTCAGGGGGGACAGAAGAGACCCAGTACTTC
few	TRBV27	TRBJ2-3	NA	CASSLWGRADTQYF	TGTGCCAGCAGTTTGTGGGGCCGCGCAGATACGCAGTATTTT
NA	TRBV10-3	TRBJ1-2	NA	CAISLGQQAYSGYTF	TGTGCCATCAGTCTAGGACAGCAAGCCTATTCTGGCTACACCTTC
NA	TRBV9	TRBJ2-1	TRBD2	CASSPTLAGVEQFF	TGTGCCAGCAGTCCCACACTAGCGGGAGTTGAGCAGTTCTTC